Described below is a single TCR beta chain sequence and its context. In germline, CDR1 is MDHEN, CDR2 SYDVKM. After removal of 6 bases from V and 2 bases from J, the junction contained 3 bases not matched to a gene. CDR3 length: 13 residues. The repertoire was sequenced with immunoSEQ multiplex PCR; TCRdb's copy has only in-frame clones and lacks some. The sample has about 50,000 clones, roughly 84% seen once. The source of the sample is a study of blood T cell repertoires in COVID-19. Study in general: Both acute and convalescent COVID-19 samples were obtained from the United States, Italy and Spain.

The V and J genes are TRBV28 and TRBJ1-2, with TRBD1 matching 7 bases. Sequenced input: peripheral blood. This clonotype originated in a human donor with active COVID-19. The donor label of this sample is uncertain. The CDR3 nucleotides read TGTGCCAGCAGGCAGGGACAGAACTATGGCTACACCTTC. The encoded protein is CASRQGQNYGYTF.